Described below is a single TCR beta chain sequence and its context. The data are from a study of blood T cell repertoires in COVID-19. About the research overall: The study drew acute and convalescent COVID-19 samples from the United States, Italy and Spain.

Some clones are missing from TCRdb's copy, which holds only in-frame ones; the method was immunoSEQ multiplex PCR. The repertoire holds 30,000 to 40,000 clones, with just over 85% as singletons. The clonotype was recovered from a woman of 80 years or more with active or convalescent COVID-19. The sequenced material came from peripheral blood.

The CDR3 is CASSLAQGASPLHF. DNA for the CDR3: TGTGCCAGCAGCTTAGCGCAAGGGGCTTCACCCCTCCACTTT. V usage is TRBV11-1 and J usage is TRBJ1-6; D perhaps matches TRBD1 (5 bases). V gave up 0 bases and J gave up 9 bases, with 9 bases separating them. Germline V gives CDR1 SGHAT, CDR2 FQDESV (reference sequence). CDR3 length equals 14 residues.